This T cell receptor (beta chain) came from a study of lymphopenia after photon versus proton radiotherapy (dated by TCRdb to the late 2010s). Looking at the study overall: The study compared the immunological effects of photon versus proton radiation therapy in patients with gastrointestinal tumors who developed high-grade lymphopenia. A cohort of some 20 patients with gastrointestinal tumors who received either photon or proton therapy and subsequently developed lymphopenia was included. The goal of the study was to describe how the two radiation modalities differ in their effects on the immune system. General study outcomes and caveats: The authors looked at the survival association only in patients who died, and they framed better survival with proton therapy as a possibility rather than a demonstrated result. After the lymphocyte count nadir, repertoires from photon-treated patients showed oligoclonal expansion, particularly of CD8+ Temra cells, and this expansion drove the decline in diversity. During treatment, patients who received proton therapy stayed relatively stable, whereas patients who received photon therapy lost naive T cells and TCR diversity and gained effector/memory populations. Among patients across the cohort who died, overall survival time showed an inverse correlation with a larger post-nadir drop in TCR diversity.

The library came from the immunoSEQ multiplex PCR assay. T cell repertoires were profiled with deep sequencing of rearranged TCR beta loci together with multiparametric flow cytometry. TCRdb limited this immuneACCESS table to in-frame rearrangements with V and J called. A share of clones is missing; checked studies link under half to unresolved V genes, and the rest is unexplained. The sample records some 30,000 clones, roughly 89% of which are singletons. The ten biggest clones cover about 50% of the sample. From cysteine to phenylalanine, the CDR3 is 12 amino acids long. Just CDR3 DNA is preserved here, 36 bases in frame from base 1. V gives up 7 bases and J gives up 4 bases, and the segment between their germline ends measures 13 bases. CDR1 and CDR2 were assigned from the germline V gene (reference sequence) as GTSNPN and SVGIG. Points on this clone: Its cognate antigen has yet to be identified. No clone much larger than this one lies a single base away; base qualities are absent.

This clonotype was sampled from a woman aged 55-70 years with cholangiocarcinoma. Some clones in this sample may be carry-over from other donors' samples. Sequences were derived from peripheral blood, sampled from a patient treated with proton-based radiotherapy. The rearrangement joined TRBV30 to TRBJ1-2; TRBD1 is possibly the D segment (6 matching bases). CDR3 sequence: CASQGHSYGYTF. The DNA sequence follows: TGTGCCTCCCAGGGGCATAGCTATGGCTACACCTTC.